The rows below give T cell receptor beta chains drawn from one sample of a study of blood T cell repertoires in COVID-19. The assay was immunoSEQ multiplex PCR, and TCRdb's table has in-frame clones only and misses some. This sample has about 110,000 clones; approximately 82% occur once, and the top ten carry 4% to 4.5%. The sequencing input was peripheral blood. The receptors here all came from a woman in her 70s with acute or convalescent COVID-19. Both conserved end residues are part of each CDR3. The D gene is left open where the match is weak. The size of a clone is reported for some rows only, either as once, few or many, or as a class for expanded clones.

CDR3 DNA: TGTGCCAGCAGTTACACTAGGCACACCGGGGAGCTGTTTTTT; CDR3 protein: CASSYTRHTGELFF; V gene: TRBV6-2/TRBV6-3; D gene: .; clone size: .; J gene: TRBJ2-2
CDR3 DNA: TGTGCCAGCAGGCGACAGTACCGCGGGGTAGAAACTGAAGCTTTCTTT; CDR3 protein: CASRRQYRGVETEAFF; V gene: TRBV2; D gene: .; clone size: .; J gene: TRBJ1-1
CDR3 DNA: TGCAGTGCGCCCACCGGACTGGACTACACCTTC; CDR3 protein: CSAPTGLDYTF; V gene: TRBV20-1; D gene: .; clone size: .; J gene: TRBJ1-2
CDR3 DNA: TGTGCCAGTAGTATAGGTCAGGCAGCCTCCTACAATGAGCAGTTCTTC; CDR3 protein: CASSIGQAASYNEQFF; V gene: TRBV19; D gene: .; clone size: .; J gene: TRBJ2-1
CDR3 DNA: TGCGCCAGCAGCTTGGGCGGACTCGGGGGTGGTGAGCAGTTCTTC; CDR3 protein: CASSLGGLGGGEQFF; V gene: TRBV5-1; D gene: .; clone size: .; J gene: TRBJ2-1
CDR3 DNA: TGCGCCAGCAGCTTGGGAGGGTCCCAAGAGACCCAGTACTTC; CDR3 protein: CASSLGGSQETQYF; V gene: TRBV5-1; D gene: .; clone size: few; J gene: TRBJ2-5
CDR3 DNA: TGTGCCAGCAGCCAGGATAACAGGGGGCTAGGGGAAAAACTGTTTTTT; CDR3 protein: CASSQDNRGLGEKLFF; V gene: TRBV4-2; D gene: TRBD1; clone size: .; J gene: TRBJ1-4
CDR3 DNA: TGTGCCAGCAGCGCCGACAGGGCGACTGAAAAACTGTTTTTT; CDR3 protein: CASSADRATEKLFF; V gene: TRBV5-4; D gene: TRBD1; clone size: .; J gene: TRBJ1-4
CDR3 DNA: TGTGCCAGCAGTTTGCCGGGACAGGGTATAAATGAGCAGTTCTTC; CDR3 protein: CASSLPGQGINEQFF; V gene: TRBV28; D gene: TRBD1; clone size: .; J gene: TRBJ2-1
CDR3 DNA: TGTGCCAGCAGCCCTACAGGGTTGAATCAGCCCCAGCATTTT; CDR3 protein: CASSPTGLNQPQHF; V gene: TRBV9; D gene: .; clone size: few; J gene: TRBJ1-5
CDR3 DNA: TGTGCCAGTAGTTCGGGGGTTTGGGGCACAGATACGCAGTATTTT; CDR3 protein: CASSSGVWGTDTQYF; V gene: TRBV19; D gene: .; clone size: .; J gene: TRBJ2-3
CDR3 DNA: TGTGCCTGGGCGGGGGATAGCAATCAGCCCCAGCATTTT; CDR3 protein: CAWAGDSNQPQHF; V gene: TRBV30; D gene: .; clone size: .; J gene: TRBJ1-5
CDR3 DNA: TGTGCCAGCAGCTTAAATACAGGGGGCGAAAAACTGTTTTTT; CDR3 protein: CASSLNTGGEKLFF; V gene: TRBV7-9; D gene: TRBD1; clone size: once; J gene: TRBJ1-4
CDR3 DNA: TGTGCCTGGAGTGTACAGGGGGGGGAGACCCAGTACTTC; CDR3 protein: CAWSVQGGETQYF; V gene: TRBV30; D gene: .; clone size: .; J gene: TRBJ2-5
CDR3 DNA: TGCAGTGCTAGTTTGTCGGGACAGGGGCAATCACCCCTCCACTTT; CDR3 protein: CSASLSGQGQSPLHF; V gene: TRBV20-1; D gene: TRBD1; clone size: .; J gene: TRBJ1-6
CDR3 DNA: TGTGCCAGCAGCTTGGTATCAGGGGGTTCCTACGAGCAGTACTTC; CDR3 protein: CASSLVSGGSYEQYF; V gene: TRBV5-6; D gene: TRBD1; clone size: few; J gene: TRBJ2-7
CDR3 DNA: TGTGCCAGTAGTATAATGGCTCCCCCTCTAGACGAGCAGTACTTC; CDR3 protein: CASSIMAPPLDEQYF; V gene: TRBV19; D gene: .; clone size: .; J gene: TRBJ2-7
CDR3 DNA: TGTGCCAGCAGCGTAGGTGGGGCGAGCTCCTATAATTCACCCCTCCACTTT; CDR3 protein: CASSVGGASSYNSPLHF; V gene: TRBV9; D gene: .; clone size: .; J gene: TRBJ1-6
CDR3 DNA: TGTGCCACCAGTGTGGCGGGAGGGACTTACAATGAGCAGTTCTTC; CDR3 protein: CATSVAGGTYNEQFF; V gene: TRBV24-1; D gene: TRBD2; clone size: .; J gene: TRBJ2-1
CDR3 DNA: TGTGCCATCAGTGAGGAGGTTAGCAATCAGCCCCAGCATTTT; CDR3 protein: CAISEEVSNQPQHF; V gene: TRBV10-3; D gene: .; clone size: .; J gene: TRBJ1-5
CDR3 DNA: TGTGCCAGCTCACCAATCGACAGGGGGTCCGGGGAGCTGTTTTTT; CDR3 protein: CASSPIDRGSGELFF; V gene: TRBV18; D gene: TRBD1; clone size: .; J gene: TRBJ2-2
CDR3 DNA: TGTGCCAGCAGCGACGACAGTATTAATTCACCCCTCCACTTT; CDR3 protein: CASSDDSINSPLHF; V gene: TRBV2; D gene: .; clone size: once; J gene: TRBJ1-6
CDR3 DNA: TGCAGCGTTGGCGACACCTACAATGAGCAGTTCTTC; CDR3 protein: CSVGDTYNEQFF; V gene: TRBV29-1; D gene: .; clone size: few; J gene: TRBJ2-1
CDR3 DNA: TGTGCCAGCAGTTCCCCCCAGGGGAATGAGCAGTTCTTC; CDR3 protein: CASSSPQGNEQFF; V gene: TRBV28; D gene: .; clone size: .; J gene: TRBJ2-1
CDR3 DNA: TGTGCCAGCAGCTATAGGGCCGGGGGACTGAGACAAGAGACCCAGTACTTC; CDR3 protein: CASSYRAGGLRQETQYF; V gene: TRBV7-2; D gene: .; clone size: .; J gene: TRBJ2-5
CDR3 DNA: TGCGCCAGCAGCCAAGGTTACAGGGGGCGCGGCACTGAAGCTTTCTTT; CDR3 protein: CASSQGYRGRGTEAFF; V gene: TRBV4-1; D gene: TRBD1; clone size: .; J gene: TRBJ1-1
CDR3 DNA: TGCGCCAGCAGCTTGGGGGTAGCGGCCTACAATGAGCAGTTCTTC; CDR3 protein: CASSLGVAAYNEQFF; V gene: TRBV5-1; D gene: .; clone size: .; J gene: TRBJ2-1
CDR3 DNA: TGTGCCAGCAGCTCGGAAATTAGGGGTGAAGCTTTCTTT; CDR3 protein: CASSSEIRGEAFF; V gene: TRBV7-9; D gene: .; clone size: .; J gene: TRBJ1-1
CDR3 DNA: TGCGCCAGCAGCCCGGGACAGCACACCGGGGAGCTGTTTTTT; CDR3 protein: CASSPGQHTGELFF; V gene: TRBV5-1; D gene: TRBD1; clone size: .; J gene: TRBJ2-2
CDR3 DNA: TGTGCCAGCAGCCTGACAGACGCGAACACTGAAGCTTTCTTT; CDR3 protein: CASSLTDANTEAFF; V gene: TRBV28; D gene: .; clone size: .; J gene: TRBJ1-1
CDR3 DNA: TGTGCCAGTTCGGGACAGTCAGATTATAATTCACCCCTCCACTTT; CDR3 protein: CASSGQSDYNSPLHF; V gene: TRBV2; D gene: TRBD1; clone size: .; J gene: TRBJ1-6
CDR3 DNA: TGTGCCAGCAGTCCCGGGACAGGGCCAGGGACTGAAGCTTTCTTT; CDR3 protein: CASSPGTGPGTEAFF; V gene: TRBV28; D gene: TRBD1; clone size: few; J gene: TRBJ1-1
CDR3 DNA: TGCGCCAGCAGCCAAGAGGGGACAGGGGGCACAGATACGCAGTATTTT; CDR3 protein: CASSQEGTGGTDTQYF; V gene: TRBV4-3; D gene: TRBD1; clone size: .; J gene: TRBJ2-3
CDR3 DNA: TGTGCCAGCAGCTTGCCAGACGTACGAGGAGAGACCCAGTACTTC; CDR3 protein: CASSLPDVRGETQYF; V gene: TRBV5-6; D gene: .; clone size: .; J gene: TRBJ2-5
CDR3 DNA: TGTGCCAGCAGTGAAGCGAGCGGAGCGTTTCTAGCCAAAAACATTCAGTACTTC; CDR3 protein: CASSEASGAFLAKNIQYF; V gene: TRBV6-1; D gene: .; clone size: .; J gene: TRBJ2-4
CDR3 DNA: TGCAGCTCTTCCAGACAGGACGAGGGTAATTCACCCCTCCACTTT; CDR3 protein: CSSSRQDEGNSPLHF; V gene: TRBV29-1; D gene: .; clone size: .; J gene: TRBJ1-6
CDR3 DNA: TGTGCCAGCAGTATAGGCCCAAGGGGGACTGAAGCTTTCTTT; CDR3 protein: CASSIGPRGTEAFF; V gene: TRBV25-1; D gene: .; clone size: .; J gene: TRBJ1-1
CDR3 DNA: TGTGCCAGCAGCGCCCGGGACAGGGAGGAGACCCAGTACTTC; CDR3 protein: CASSARDREETQYF; V gene: TRBV5-4; D gene: TRBD1; clone size: .; J gene: TRBJ2-5
CDR3 DNA: TGCGCCAGCAACGGCGGGGGCACCGGGGAGCTGTTTTTT; CDR3 protein: CASNGGGTGELFF; V gene: TRBV10-2; D gene: TRBD2; clone size: .; J gene: TRBJ2-2
CDR3 DNA: TGTGCCAGCAGTTTAGGGCCTACAGGGGGCGATCTCTATAGCAATCAGCCCCAGCATTTT; CDR3 protein: CASSLGPTGGDLYSNQPQHF; V gene: TRBV28; D gene: TRBD1; clone size: .; J gene: TRBJ1-5
CDR3 DNA: TGTGCCAGCAGTTTATCCAGGACAGGGCAGTCACCCCTCCACTTT; CDR3 protein: CASSLSRTGQSPLHF; V gene: TRBV27; D gene: TRBD1; clone size: .; J gene: TRBJ1-6
CDR3 DNA: TGTGCCAGCAGTATAGCCCAAAGTCTTACTTCACCCCTCCACTTT; CDR3 protein: CASSIAQSLTSPLHF; V gene: TRBV27; D gene: .; clone size: .; J gene: TRBJ1-6
CDR3 DNA: TGTGCCAGCAGTCCCCGGGCAGGTTTATGGACTAGCGGGGGTCCCGGGGCCAGGACAGATACGCAGTATTTT; CDR3 protein: CASSPRAGLWTSGGPGARTDTQYF; V gene: TRBV6-6; D gene: TRBD2; clone size: .; J gene: TRBJ2-3
CDR3 DNA: TGTGCCAGCAGTTCTCAGGATTCTGGAAACACCATATATTTT; CDR3 protein: CASSSQDSGNTIYF; V gene: TRBV6-2/TRBV6-3; D gene: .; clone size: .; J gene: TRBJ1-3